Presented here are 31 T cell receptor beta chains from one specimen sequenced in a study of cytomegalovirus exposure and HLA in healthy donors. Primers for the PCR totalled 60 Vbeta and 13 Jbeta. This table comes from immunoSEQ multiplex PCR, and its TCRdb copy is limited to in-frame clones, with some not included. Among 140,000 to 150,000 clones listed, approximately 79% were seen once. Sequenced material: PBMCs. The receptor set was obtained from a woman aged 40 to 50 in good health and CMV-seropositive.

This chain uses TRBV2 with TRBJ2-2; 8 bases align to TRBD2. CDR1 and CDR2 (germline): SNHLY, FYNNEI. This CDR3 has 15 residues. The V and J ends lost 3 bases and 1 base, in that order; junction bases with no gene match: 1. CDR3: CASSERGVNTGELFF. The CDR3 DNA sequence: TGTGCCAGCAGTGAGCGGGGGGTGAACACCGGGGAGCTGTTTTTT. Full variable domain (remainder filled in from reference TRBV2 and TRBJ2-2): EPEVTQTPSHQVTQMGQEVILRCVPISNHLYFYWYRQILGQKVEFLVSFYNNEISEKSEIFDDQFSVERPDGSNFTLKIRSTKLEDSAMYFCASSERGVNTGELFFGEGSRLTVL.

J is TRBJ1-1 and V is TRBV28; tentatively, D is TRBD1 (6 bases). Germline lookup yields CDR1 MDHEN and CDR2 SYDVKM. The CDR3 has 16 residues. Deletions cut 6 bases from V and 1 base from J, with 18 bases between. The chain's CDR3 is CASSEPGTRSNTEAFF. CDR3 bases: TGTGCCAGCAGCGAGCCGGGGACAAGGTCGAACACTGAAGCTTTCTTT.

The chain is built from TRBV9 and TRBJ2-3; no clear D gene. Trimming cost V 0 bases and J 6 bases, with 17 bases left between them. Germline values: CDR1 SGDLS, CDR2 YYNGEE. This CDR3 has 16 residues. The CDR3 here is CASSVGQAPSRDTQYF. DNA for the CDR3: TGTGCCAGCAGCGTAGGCCAGGCCCCTTCCAGGGATACGCAGTATTTT.

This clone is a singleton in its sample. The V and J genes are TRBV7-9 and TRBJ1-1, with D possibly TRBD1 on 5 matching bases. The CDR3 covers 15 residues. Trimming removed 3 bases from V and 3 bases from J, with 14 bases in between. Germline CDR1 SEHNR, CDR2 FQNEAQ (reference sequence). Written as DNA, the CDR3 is TGTGCCAGCAGCTTTGGTGGGGCTTCGGACACTGAAGCTTTCTTT. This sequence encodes CASSFGGASDTEAFF.

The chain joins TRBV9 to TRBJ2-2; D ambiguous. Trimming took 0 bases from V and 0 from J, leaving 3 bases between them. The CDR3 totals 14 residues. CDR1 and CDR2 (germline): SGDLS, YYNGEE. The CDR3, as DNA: TGTGCCAGCAGCGTAGTAGCGAACACCGGGGAGCTGTTTTTT. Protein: CASSVVANTGELFF.

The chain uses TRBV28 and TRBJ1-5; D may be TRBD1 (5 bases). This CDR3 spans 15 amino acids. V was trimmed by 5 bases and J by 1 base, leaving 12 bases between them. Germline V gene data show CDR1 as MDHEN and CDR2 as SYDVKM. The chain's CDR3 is CASSGGVGSNQPQHF. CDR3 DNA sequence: TGTGCCAGCAGTGGAGGGGTGGGCAGCAATCAGCCCCAGCATTTT.

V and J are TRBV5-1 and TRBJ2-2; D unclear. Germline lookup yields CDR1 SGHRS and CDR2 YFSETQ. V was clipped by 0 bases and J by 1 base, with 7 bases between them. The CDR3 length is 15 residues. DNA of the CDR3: TGCGCCAGCAGCTTGGCCCCAGTGAACACCGGGGAGCTGTTTTTT. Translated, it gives CASSLAPVNTGELFF.

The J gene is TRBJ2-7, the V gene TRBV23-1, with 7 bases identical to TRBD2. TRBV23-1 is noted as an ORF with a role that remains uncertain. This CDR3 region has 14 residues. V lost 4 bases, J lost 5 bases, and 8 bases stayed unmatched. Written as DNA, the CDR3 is TGCGCCAGCAGTCTTGGGGGGGGAACCCACGAGCAGTACTTC. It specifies CASSLGGGTHEQYF.

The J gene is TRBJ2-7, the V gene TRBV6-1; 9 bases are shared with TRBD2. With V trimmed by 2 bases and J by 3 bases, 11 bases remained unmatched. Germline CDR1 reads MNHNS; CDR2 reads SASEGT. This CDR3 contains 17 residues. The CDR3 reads CASSELAGQTSYYEQYF. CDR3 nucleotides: TGTGCCAGCAGTGAACTAGCGGGGCAGACATCATACTACGAGCAGTACTTC.

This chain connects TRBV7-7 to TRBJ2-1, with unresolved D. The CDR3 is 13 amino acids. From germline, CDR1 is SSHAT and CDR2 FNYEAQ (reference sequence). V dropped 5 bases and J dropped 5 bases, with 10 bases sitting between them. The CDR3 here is CASSRDSNNEQFF. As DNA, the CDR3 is TGTGCCAGCAGCCGAGACTCAAACAATGAGCAGTTCTTC.

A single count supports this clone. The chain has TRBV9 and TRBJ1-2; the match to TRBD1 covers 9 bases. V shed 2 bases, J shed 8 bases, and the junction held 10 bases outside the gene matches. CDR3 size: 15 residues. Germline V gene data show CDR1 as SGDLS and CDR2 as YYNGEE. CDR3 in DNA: TGTGCCAGCAGCGTCGACTTCGGGACAGGGCTCGGCTACACCTTC. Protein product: CASSVDFGTGLGYTF.

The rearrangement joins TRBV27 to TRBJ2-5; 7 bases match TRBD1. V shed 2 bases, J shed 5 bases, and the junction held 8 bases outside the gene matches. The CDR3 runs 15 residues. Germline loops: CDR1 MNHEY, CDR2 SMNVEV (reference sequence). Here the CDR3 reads CASSLNKGRGETQYF. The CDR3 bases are TGTGCCAGCAGTTTAAACAAGGGCAGGGGGGAGACCCAGTACTTC.

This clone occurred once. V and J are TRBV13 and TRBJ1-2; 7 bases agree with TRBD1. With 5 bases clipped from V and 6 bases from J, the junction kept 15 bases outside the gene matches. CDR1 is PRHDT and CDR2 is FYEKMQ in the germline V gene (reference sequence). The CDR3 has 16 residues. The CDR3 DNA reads TGTGCCAGCAGCGTAACCAGGACAGGTGGTAGGAATGGCTACACCTTC. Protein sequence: CASSVTRTGGRNGYTF.

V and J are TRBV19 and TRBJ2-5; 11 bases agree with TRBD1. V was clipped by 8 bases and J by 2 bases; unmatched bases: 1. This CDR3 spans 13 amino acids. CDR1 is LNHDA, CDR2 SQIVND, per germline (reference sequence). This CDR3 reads CASGDRGQETQYF. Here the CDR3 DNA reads TGTGCCAGTGGGGACAGGGGGCAAGAGACCCAGTACTTC.

The CDR3 bases are TGTGCCAGCAGTACCGACAGGTTGAACACTGAAGCTTTCTTT. It is translated as CASSTDRLNTEAFF. This chain connects TRBV2 to TRBJ1-1; D may be TRBD1 (6 bases). CDR3 length equals 14 residues. Trimming took off 5 bases at V and 0 bases at J, with 10 bases between the two ends. Germline V gene data show CDR1 as SNHLY and CDR2 as FYNNEI.

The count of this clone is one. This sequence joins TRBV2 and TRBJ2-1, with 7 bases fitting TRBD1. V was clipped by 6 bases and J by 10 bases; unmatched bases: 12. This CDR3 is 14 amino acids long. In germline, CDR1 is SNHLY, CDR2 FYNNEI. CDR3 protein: CASSLRTGSVEQFF. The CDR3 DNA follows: TGTGCCAGCAGCCTAAGGACAGGTTCCGTAGAGCAGTTCTTC.

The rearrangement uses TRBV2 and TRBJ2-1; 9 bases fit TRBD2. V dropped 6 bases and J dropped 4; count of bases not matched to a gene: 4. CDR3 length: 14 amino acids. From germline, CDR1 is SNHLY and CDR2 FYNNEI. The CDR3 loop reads CASSAGGGYNEQFF. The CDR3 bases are TGTGCCAGCAGCGCGGGGGGGGGATACAATGAGCAGTTCTTC.

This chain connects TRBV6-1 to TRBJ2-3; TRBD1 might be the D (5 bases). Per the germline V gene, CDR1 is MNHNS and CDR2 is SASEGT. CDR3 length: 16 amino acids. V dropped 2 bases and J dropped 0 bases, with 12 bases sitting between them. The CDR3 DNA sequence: TGTGCCAGCAGTGAATCTAGGGGCCTTAGCACAGATACGCAGTATTTT. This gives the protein CASSESRGLSTDTQYF.

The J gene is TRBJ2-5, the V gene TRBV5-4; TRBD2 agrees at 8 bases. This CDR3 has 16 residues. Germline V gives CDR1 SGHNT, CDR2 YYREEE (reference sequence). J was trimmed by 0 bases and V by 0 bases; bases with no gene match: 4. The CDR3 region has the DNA TGTGCCAGCAGCTTGGGTATAGCGGGGCACCAAGAGACCCAGTACTTC. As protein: CASSLGIAGHQETQYF.

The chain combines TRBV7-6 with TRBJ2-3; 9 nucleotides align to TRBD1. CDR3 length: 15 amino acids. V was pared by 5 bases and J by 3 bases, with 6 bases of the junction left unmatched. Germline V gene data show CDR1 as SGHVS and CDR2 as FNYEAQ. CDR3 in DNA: TGTGCCAGCAGCCGGACAGGGGTTGTTACAGATACGCAGTATTTT. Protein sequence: CASSRTGVVTDTQYF.

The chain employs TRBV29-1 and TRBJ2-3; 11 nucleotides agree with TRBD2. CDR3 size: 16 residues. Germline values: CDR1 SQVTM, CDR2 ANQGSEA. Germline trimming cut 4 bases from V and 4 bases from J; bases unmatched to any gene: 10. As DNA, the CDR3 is TGCAGCGTTGCCCCCGGACTAGCGGGCCGACCAGATACGCAGTATTTT. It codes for CSVAPGLAGRPDTQYF.

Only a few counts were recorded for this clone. CDR3 in DNA: TGTGCCATCAACGAGCAGGGGGCAAATGAGCAGTTCTTC. This gives the protein CAINEQGANEQFF. The rearrangement links TRBV10-3 to TRBJ2-1; 8 bases line up with TRBD1. The CDR3 has 13 residues. CDR1 ENHRY and CDR2 SYGVKD come from the germline V gene. With V trimmed by 7 bases and J by 7 bases, 6 bases remained unmatched.

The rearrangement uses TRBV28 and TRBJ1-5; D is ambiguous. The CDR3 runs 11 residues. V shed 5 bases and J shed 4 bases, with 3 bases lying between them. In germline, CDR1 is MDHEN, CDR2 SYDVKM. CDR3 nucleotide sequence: TGTGCCAGCAGTCTTAATCAGCCCCAGCATTTT. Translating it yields CASSLNQPQHF. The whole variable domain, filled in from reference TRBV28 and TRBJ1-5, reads DVKVTQSSRYLVKRTGEKVFLECVQDMDHENMFWYRQDPGLGLRLIYFSYDVKMKEKGDIPEGYSVSREKKERFSLILESASTNQTSMYLCASSLNQPQHFGDGTRLSIL.

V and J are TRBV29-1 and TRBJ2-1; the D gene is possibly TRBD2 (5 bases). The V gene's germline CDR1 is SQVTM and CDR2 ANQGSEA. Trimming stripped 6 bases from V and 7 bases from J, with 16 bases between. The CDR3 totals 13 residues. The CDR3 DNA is TGCAGCGTCGGTTGGGTTGGGGAGAATGAGCAGTTCTTC. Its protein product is CSVGWVGENEQFF.

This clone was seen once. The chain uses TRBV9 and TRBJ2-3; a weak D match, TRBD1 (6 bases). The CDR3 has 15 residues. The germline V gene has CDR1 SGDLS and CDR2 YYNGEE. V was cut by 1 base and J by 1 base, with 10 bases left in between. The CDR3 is CASSVTGLGTDTQYF. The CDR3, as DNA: TGTGCCAGCAGCGTAACAGGGTTGGGCACAGATACGCAGTATTTT.

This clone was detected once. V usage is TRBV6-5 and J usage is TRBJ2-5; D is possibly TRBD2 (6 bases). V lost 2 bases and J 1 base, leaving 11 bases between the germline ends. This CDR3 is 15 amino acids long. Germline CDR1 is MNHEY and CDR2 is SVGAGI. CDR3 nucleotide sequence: TGTGCCAGCAGTTACATGGCGGGGCCCCAAGAGACCCAGTACTTC. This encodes CASSYMAGPQETQYF.

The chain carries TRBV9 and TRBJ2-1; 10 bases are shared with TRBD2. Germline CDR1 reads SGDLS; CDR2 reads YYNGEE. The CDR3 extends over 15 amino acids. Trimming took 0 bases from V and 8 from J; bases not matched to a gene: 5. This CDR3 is CASSVGAGGLYEQFF. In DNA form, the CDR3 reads TGTGCCAGCAGCGTAGGAGCGGGGGGGCTGTATGAGCAGTTCTTC.

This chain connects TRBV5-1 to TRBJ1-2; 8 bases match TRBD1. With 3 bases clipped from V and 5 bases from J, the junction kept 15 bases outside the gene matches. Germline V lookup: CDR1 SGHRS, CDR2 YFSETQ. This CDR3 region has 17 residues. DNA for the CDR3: TGCGCCAGCAGCTCCCAGACAGGGGCTTTGTATCAGTATGGCTACACCTTC. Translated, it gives CASSSQTGALYQYGYTF. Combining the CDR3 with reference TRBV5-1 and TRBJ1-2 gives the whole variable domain KAGVTQTPRYLIKTRGQQVTLSCSPISGHRSVSWYQQTPGQGLQFLFEYFSETQRNKGNFPGRFSGRQFSNSRSEMNVSTLELGDSALYLCASSSQTGALYQYGYTFGSGTRLTVV.

CDR3 nucleotide sequence: TGTGCCAGCAGCGTAGGTCGACAGTTTAAGCATGATTCACCCCTCCACTTT. Residues: CASSVGRQFKHDSPLHF. The gene calls are TRBV9 and TRBJ1-6, with D possibly being TRBD1 (5 bases). This CDR3 is 17 amino acids long. Between the trimmed V and J ends, which lost 0 bases and 8 bases, there was a span of 18 bases. Germline V gene lookup returns CDR1 SGDLS and CDR2 YYNGEE.

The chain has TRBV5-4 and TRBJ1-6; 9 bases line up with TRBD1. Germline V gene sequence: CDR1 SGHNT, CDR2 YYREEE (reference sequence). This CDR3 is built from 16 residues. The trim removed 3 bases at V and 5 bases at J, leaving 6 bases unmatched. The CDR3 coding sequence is TGTGCCAGCAGCTGGGACAGGGCTAAGAATAATTCACCCCTCCACTTT. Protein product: CASSWDRAKNNSPLHF.

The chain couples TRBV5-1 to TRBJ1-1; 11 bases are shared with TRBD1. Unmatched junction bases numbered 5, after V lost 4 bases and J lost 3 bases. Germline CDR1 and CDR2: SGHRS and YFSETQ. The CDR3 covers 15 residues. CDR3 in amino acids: CASSRGQGGDTEAFF. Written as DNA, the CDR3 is TGCGCCAGCAGCAGGGGACAGGGGGGTGACACTGAAGCTTTCTTT.